This T cell receptor (beta chain) stems from a study of monozygotic twins with inflammatory bowel disease. Notes on the study in general: Patient-specific immunosuppressive treatments may have made repertoires more variable. Healthy twins shared more clonotypes with others than IBD patients, most markedly active ones.

Concerning this clonotype itself: Antigen unknown.

TCRdb reprocessed the 5' RACE reads and reports one entry per CDR3 protein, with no DNA. Recorded for this sample: tens of thousands of distinct CDR3 sequences. The CDR3 length is 11 residues. Germline lookup yields CDR1 SQVTM and CDR2 ANQGSEA. This receptor was obtained from a human donor with ulcerative colitis or Crohn's disease, or a healthy co-twin of an affected twin (not recorded which). The chain combines TRBV29-1 with TRBJ2-2. The sample comprised blood. CDR3 sequence: CSVENTGELFF.